Included here is one TCR beta chain sequence, with context. Original analysis: Reference gene primer amplification yielded estimated nucleated cell counts. TCRdb keeps only in-frame clones here, not all; method: immunoSEQ multiplex PCR. Clonal size and the V and J genes are those of that table, whereas D and trimming came from the DNA. The sample includes some 150,000 clones, about 89% of them seen just once. The CDR3 has 12 residues. V dropped 1 base and J dropped 6 bases, with 3 bases sitting between them. From germline, CDR1 is SGHNT and CDR2 YENEEA. The record originates from a study of blood T cell repertoires in COVID-19. As for the study in general: Samples representing acute and convalescent COVID-19 were sourced from the United States, Italy and Spain. T cells, B-cell-depleted T cells, or PBMCs provided the cDNA or gDNA that served as material.

The sequenced material came from peripheral blood. This TCR came from a man between 45 and 60 years old with active COVID-19. The chain carries TRBV11-3 and TRBJ2-2, with no clear D. The CDR3 here is CASSLGAGELFF. CDR3 sequence (DNA): TGTGCCAGCAGCTTAGGCGCCGGGGAGCTGTTTTTT.